This TCR beta chain was captured by sequencing in a study of T cell repertoires in cytomegalovirus infection. Study in general: CMV infection plus the matching HLA type was flagged by public TCR beta signatures.

Germline V gene sequence: CDR1 ENHRY, CDR2 SYGVKD. With V trimmed by 8 bases and J by 6 bases, 4 bases remained unmatched. This CDR3 is 14 amino acids long. Points on this clonotype: The target antigen is unknown.

TCRdb ran MiXCR on the reads and lists one entry per CDR3 protein. The profile shows roughly 720,000 distinct CDR3 sequences, less than 40% of them singletons. Broader study findings: Ex vivo, HLA-C-restricted CMV-specific TCR beta clonotypes prevailed over the rest of the response.

The chain links TRBV10-3 to TRBJ2-1; 13 nucleotides align to TRBD2. The TCR comes from a human donor in good health (CMV status not recorded). Some clones in this sample may be carry-over from other donors' samples. Material for sequencing was PBMCs. The CDR3 DNA reads TGTGCCATCGCCAGGACTAGCGGGAGCAATGAGCAGTTCTTC. This sequence encodes CAIARTSGSNEQFF.